This T cell receptor (beta chain) was sequenced in a study of Ad26.COV2.S vaccination and SARS-CoV-2 variants. Treatment of the sample: some 20 received Ad26.COV2.S at low or high dose, single or two shots; roughly five received placebo; per-sample allocation not given. Sampling happened 63 days after the first vaccine or placebo injection. Clones were sequenced by immunoSEQ multiplex PCR, and TCRdb holds only the in-frame ones, with some missing. The sample has about 370,000 clones, approximately 90% seen once. This clonotype originated in a person aged 18-65 years who received the Ad26.COV2.S COVID-19 vaccine or a placebo. Sequenced material: peripheral blood, taken in a trial of Ad26.COV2.S vaccine versus placebo.

CDR3 bases: TGTGCCAGCAGCTTAGGGTTAGGGGTGAGCTATGGCTACACCTTC. This sequence encodes CASSLGLGVSYGYTF. The V gene is TRBV7-8, the J gene TRBJ1-2; possible D gene TRBD1, 5 bases. The CDR3 runs to 15 residues. Germline CDR1 SGHVS, CDR2 FQNEAQ. V shed 1 base and J shed 4 bases, with 13 bases lying between them.